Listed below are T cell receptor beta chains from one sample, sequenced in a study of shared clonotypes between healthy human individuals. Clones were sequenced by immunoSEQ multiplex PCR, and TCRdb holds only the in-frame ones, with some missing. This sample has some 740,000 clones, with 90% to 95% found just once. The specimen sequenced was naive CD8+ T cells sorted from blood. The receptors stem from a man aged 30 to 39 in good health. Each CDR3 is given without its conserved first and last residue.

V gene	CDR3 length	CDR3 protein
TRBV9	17	ASSYPRDRGTSGRDEQF
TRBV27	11	ASSSRGLGELF
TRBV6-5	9	ASSYSNVQY
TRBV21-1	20	ASSIHGSGTSGTLSSYNEQF
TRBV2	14	ASSVTRQGISSEQF
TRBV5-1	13	ASSLEREVYNEQF
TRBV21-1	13	ASSSRDRGPYGYT
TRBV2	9	ASDFTDTQY
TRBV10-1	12	ASSEGGYNQPQH
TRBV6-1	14	ASSELSSGSGGELF
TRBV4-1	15	ASSQEGGRAPSGELF
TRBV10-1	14	ASSDRLGSNSYEQY
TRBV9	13	ASSADRLGQETQY
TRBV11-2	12	ASSIGQENTEAF
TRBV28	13	ASSFVAAFTDTQY
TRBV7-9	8	GTENNEQF